Shown below are 16 T cell receptor beta chains from a single sample sequenced in a study of human T cells and chemical hapten exposure. The time point denotes: healthy volunteer bleed at 2 weeks. It was from unfractionated whole blood that total RNA was extracted. One entry per CDR3 protein, called by TCRdb with MiXCR from the RACE reads. The profile shows around 130,000 distinct CDR3 sequences, about 8.2% of them singletons. Sequencing input: whole blood. These receptors came from a male donor in good health. Some clones in this sample may be carry-over from other donors' samples.

The gene calls are TRBV10-3 and TRBJ2-7; D tentatively reads TRBD1 or TRBD2 (5 bases each). The CDR3 runs to 14 residues. Germline-derived CDR1 and CDR2 are ENHRY and SYGVKD. V dropped 3 bases and J dropped 1 base, with 10 bases sitting between them. Here the CDR3 reads CAISEGGGSYEQYF. CDR3 nucleotide sequence: TGTGCCATCAGTGAAGGTGGGGGATCCTACGAGCAGTACTTC.

This clonotype was seen ten or more times. The chain recombines TRBV2 with TRBJ2-2; a possible D gene is TRBD1 (6 bases). CDR1 SNHLY and CDR2 FYNNEI come from the germline V gene. V was shortened by 4 bases and J by 6 bases, with 12 bases between the two germline ends. The CDR3 has 14 amino acids. The DNA of the CDR3 is TGTGCCAGCAGTGCCTGGACAGAAGCCGGGGAGCTGTTTTTT. Encoded protein: CASSAWTEAGELFF. The whole variable domain, remainder taken from reference TRBV2 and TRBJ2-2, is EPEVTQTPSHQVTQMGQEVILRCVPISNHLYFYWYRQILGQKVEFLVSFYNNEISEKSEIFDDQFSVERPDGSNFTLKIRSTKLEDSAMYFCASSAWTEAGELFFGEGSRLTVL.

The rearrangement joins TRBV7-9 to TRBJ2-1; the D gene is possibly TRBD1 (6 bases). The CDR3 loop spans 17 amino acids. V gave up 5 bases and J gave up 0 bases, with 17 bases separating them. Germline CDR1 reads SEHNR; CDR2 reads FQNEAQ (reference sequence). CDR3 loop: CASSTYRTASSYNEQFF. The CDR3 DNA sequence: TGTGCCAGCAGCACTTACCGGACAGCTAGCTCCTACAATGAGCAGTTCTTC.

On this clonotype itself: Sequence at one end of the junction differs from germline and may be a read error. This rearrangement joins TRBV5-1 to TRBJ2-1; a weak D match, TRBD2 (6 bases). CDR3 length: 15 amino acids. Germline assignment: CDR1 SGHRS and CDR2 YFSETQ. The CDR3 DNA is TGCACCAGCAGCTCGGGACCGGGACTGAACAATGAGCAGTTCTTC. Translated, it gives CTSSSGPGLNNEQFF.

The chain joins TRBV12-3 or TRBV12-4 to TRBJ2-4, with D hard to call. This CDR3 contains 16 residues. V was cut by 3 bases and J by 0 bases, with 12 bases left in between. The CDR3: CASSFGQLLAKNIQYF. The CDR3 DNA reads as TGTGCCAGCAGTTTCGGCCAACTATTAGCCAAAAACATTCAGTACTTC.

This clonotype was observed a handful of times. This chain uses TRBV20-1 with TRBJ1-2; weak D call: TRBD1 (6 bases). The CDR3 runs to 14 residues. From germline, CDR1 is DFQATT and CDR2 SNEGSKA (reference sequence). V lost 4 bases to trimming and J lost 0 bases, with 12 bases between them. CDR3 in DNA: TGCAGTGCTAAACAGGGCCCCGCTAACTATGGCTACACCTTC. It is translated as CSAKQGPANYGYTF.

The V and J genes are TRBV20-1 and TRBJ2-7, with D perhaps TRBD1 (5 bases). Germline CDR1 reads DFQATT; CDR2 reads SNEGSKA (reference sequence). Trimming took 0 bases from V and 2 from J, leaving 23 bases between them. This CDR3 is built from 18 residues. The CDR3 coding sequence is TGCAGTGCTAGAGACTTCCGCAGGGTGGATGCTACCCCCTACGAGCAGTACTTC. Protein product: CSARDFRRVDATPYEQYF.

The chain has TRBV7-2 and TRBJ1-1, with 8 bases that match TRBD1. Germline CDR1 SGHTA, CDR2 FQGNSA. V lost 2 bases to trimming and J lost 3 bases; unmatched junction nucleotides: 8. The CDR3 loop spans 16 amino acids. The CDR3 DNA reads TGTGCCAGCAGCTTAATTGCAGGGGGCTCGGACACTGAAGCTTTCTTT. This gives the protein CASSLIAGGSDTEAFF.

V usage is TRBV11-2 and J usage is TRBJ2-5; possibly TRBD1 for D (6 bases). V was cut by 5 bases and J by 1 base, with 17 bases left in between. The germline V gene has CDR1 SGHAT and CDR2 FQNNGV. This CDR3 spans 16 amino acids. The CDR3 reads CASSRSPWDTQETQYF. DNA for the CDR3: TGTGCCAGCAGCCGATCCCCTTGGGACACCCAAGAGACCCAGTACTTC.

This clonotype was recorded a few times. The chain combines TRBV3-1 with TRBJ1-6; TRBD1 aligns across 10 bases. Germline V gives CDR1 LGHDT, CDR2 YNNKEL (reference sequence). The CDR3 has 15 amino acids. With 1 base clipped from V and 10 bases from J, the junction kept 4 bases outside the gene matches. For the CDR3, the DNA is TGTGCCAGCAGCCAAGGGGACAGGGGATCCTCACCCCTCCACTTT. It specifies CASSQGDRGSSPLHF.

J is TRBJ1-5 and V is TRBV30, with D unresolved. Germline CDR1 is GTSNPN and CDR2 is SVGIG (reference sequence). The CDR3 is 13 residues long. Trimming shortened V by 2 bases and J by 5 bases, and 10 bases separated the two germline ends. The DNA for the CDR3 is TGTGCCTGGAGTACCGGGCGCGATCAGCCCCAGCATTTT. Translation gives CAWSTGRDQPQHF.

Turning to this clonotype: With a much larger clone just one base away, this may be a read error. The chain's CDR3 is CASSPMRQWLYEQYF. The CDR3 DNA reads TGTGCCAGCAGCCCAATGAGACAGTGGCTCTACGAGCAGTACTTC. The J gene is TRBJ2-7, the V gene TRBV4-2; D is possibly TRBD1 (5 bases). This CDR3 is 15 amino acids long. Germline CDR1 LGHNA, CDR2 YNFKEQ. V dropped 4 bases and J dropped 3 bases, with 16 bases sitting between them.

This clonotype was found a few times. The J gene is TRBJ2-3, the V gene TRBV10-2; TRBD2 agrees at 9 bases. The J segment lost 2 bases and the V segment lost 2 bases, leaving 5 bases of the junction unmatched. Looked up from germline, CDR1 is WSHSY and CDR2 is SAAADI. The CDR3 loop spans 16 amino acids. The DNA for the CDR3 is TGCGCCAGCAGTGAGAGGGCGGGAGGGGACACAGATACGCAGTATTTT. This gives the protein CASSERAGGDTDTQYF.

This clonotype was seen only a few times. V is TRBV20-1 and J is TRBJ2-1, with a tentative D call TRBD2 (5 bases). The germline CDR1 and CDR2 sequences are DFQATT and SNEGSKA (reference sequence). Deletions cut 6 bases from V and 6 bases from J, with 21 bases between. CDR3 size: 15 residues. The DNA of the CDR3 is TGCAGTGCCCACGACGGGGTTCCGCCCAGCAATGAGCAGTTCTTC. It yields the protein CSAHDGVPPSNEQFF.

The table lists this clonotype with a few counts. The V call is TRBV5-1, the J call TRBJ2-5; 7 bases agree with TRBD1. This CDR3 comprises 15 residues. With 4 bases clipped from V and 1 base from J, the junction kept 7 bases outside the gene matches. Germline V gene data show CDR1 as SGHRS and CDR2 as YFSETQ. This CDR3 reads CASSESTGRQETQYF. CDR3 nucleotide sequence: TGCGCCAGCAGCGAGTCGACAGGGCGCCAAGAGACCCAGTACTTC. The full variable domain, in which reference TRBV5-1 and TRBJ2-5 provide the parts outside the CDR3, is KAGVTQTPRYLIKTRGQQVTLSCSPISGHRSVSWYQQTPGQGLQFLFEYFSETQRNKGNFPGRFSGRQFSNSRSEMNVSTLELGDSALYLCASSESTGRQETQYFGPGTRLLVL.

Ten or more counts support this clonotype. The V gene is TRBV6-7, the J gene TRBJ2-1, with D possibly TRBD1 on 6 matching bases. TRBV6-7 is sorted into the ORF group, with uncertain function. Deletions cut 5 bases from V and 12 bases from J, with 14 bases between. CDR3 size: 12 residues. The CDR3 DNA is TGTGCCAGCAGTAAGAACAGGGTTGGGCAGTTCTTC. Translation: CASSKNRVGQFF.